This T cell receptor (beta chain) was recorded in a study of glioma-infiltrating T cells after dendritic cell vaccination. Sample time point: after dendritic cell vaccination, including at tumor progression/relapse. V was cut by 7 bases and J by 0 bases, with 9 bases left in between. Per the germline V gene, CDR1 is LNHDA and CDR2 is SQIVND (reference sequence). The CDR3 has 14 residues. The protocol was immunoSEQ multiplex PCR, while the TCRdb copy is restricted to in-frame clones and leaves out a portion. There are some 90,000 clones in the sample; roughly 77% occur only once, and over 2% lies in the top ten.

The specimen comprised blood, sampled after dendritic cell vaccination. The sequence was obtained from a human donor with glioblastoma. The chain employs TRBV19 and TRBJ2-2, with D possibly matching TRBD2 (5 bases). The CDR3 coding sequence is TGTGCCAGTATTTGGCGGGCGAACACCGGGGAGCTGTTTTTT. Its protein is CASIWRANTGELFF.